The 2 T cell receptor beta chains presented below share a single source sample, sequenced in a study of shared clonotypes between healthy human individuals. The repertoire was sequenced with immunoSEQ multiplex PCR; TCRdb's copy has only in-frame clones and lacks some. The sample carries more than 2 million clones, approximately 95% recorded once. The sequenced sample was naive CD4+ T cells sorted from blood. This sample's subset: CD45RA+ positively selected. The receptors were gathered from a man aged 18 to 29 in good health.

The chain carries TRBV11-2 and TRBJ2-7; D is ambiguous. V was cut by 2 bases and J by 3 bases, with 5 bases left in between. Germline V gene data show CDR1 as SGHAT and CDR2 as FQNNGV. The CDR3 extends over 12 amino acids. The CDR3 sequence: CASSLNLYEQYF. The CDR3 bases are TGTGCCAGCAGCTTAAATCTCTACGAGCAGTACTTC.

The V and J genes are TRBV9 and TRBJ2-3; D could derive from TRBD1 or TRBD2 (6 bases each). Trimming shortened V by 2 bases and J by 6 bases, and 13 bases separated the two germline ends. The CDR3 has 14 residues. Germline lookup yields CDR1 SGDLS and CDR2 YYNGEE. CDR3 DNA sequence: TGTGCCAGCAGCGTTCTCGGGGGCGCCGATACGCAGTATTTT. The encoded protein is CASSVLGGADTQYF.